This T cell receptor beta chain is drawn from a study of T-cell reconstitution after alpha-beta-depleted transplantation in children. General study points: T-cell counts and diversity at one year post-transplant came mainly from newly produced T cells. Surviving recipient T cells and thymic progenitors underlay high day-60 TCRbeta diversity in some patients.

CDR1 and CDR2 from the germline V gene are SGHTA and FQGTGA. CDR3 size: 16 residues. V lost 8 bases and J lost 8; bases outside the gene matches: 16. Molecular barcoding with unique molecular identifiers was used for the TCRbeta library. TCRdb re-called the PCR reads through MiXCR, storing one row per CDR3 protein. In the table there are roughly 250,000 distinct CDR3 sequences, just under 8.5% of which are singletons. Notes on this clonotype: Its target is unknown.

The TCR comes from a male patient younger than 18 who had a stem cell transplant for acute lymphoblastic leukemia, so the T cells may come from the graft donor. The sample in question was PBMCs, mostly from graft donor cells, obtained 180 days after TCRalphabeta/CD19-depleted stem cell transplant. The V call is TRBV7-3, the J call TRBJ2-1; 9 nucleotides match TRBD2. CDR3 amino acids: CASPGLAGDKGDEQFF. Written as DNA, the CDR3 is TGTGCCAGCCCCGGTTTAGCGGGAGATAAAGGGGATGAGCAGTTCTTC.